The rows below give T cell receptor beta chains drawn from one sample of a study of blood T cell repertoires in COVID-19. Clones were read by immunoSEQ multiplex PCR, and TCRdb kept only the in-frame ones, dropping some. Here the sample spans a few hundred thousand clones, 65% to 90% being singletons. Sequencing was performed on peripheral blood. The receptors derive from a woman aged 40 to 50 who had recovered from COVID-19. CDR3s include the opening cysteine and the closing phenylalanine or tryptophan. Fields, in order: V gene, clone size, J gene, D gene, CDR3 DNA, CDR3 protein. A D gene is named only where the DNA matches it firmly. Clone sizes are given selectively: once, few, many, or a class where the clone is expanded.

V: TRBV15; size: NA; J: TRBJ1-6; D: NA; DNA: TGTGCCACCAGCTCCACCCGGGGTGGGCGCGGGACTAATTCACCCCTCCACTTT; CDR3: CATSSTRGGRGTNSPLHF
V: TRBV25-1; size: NA; J: TRBJ2-3; D: TRBD1; DNA: TGTGCCAGCAGTGGGACAGGGTGGCAGTATTTT; CDR3: CASSGTGWQYF
V: TRBV7-2; size: NA; J: TRBJ2-3; D: NA; DNA: TGTGCCAGCAGCTTTGAGAGCCGGAGGGGAGATACGCAGTATTTT; CDR3: CASSFESRRGDTQYF
V: TRBV15; size: NA; J: TRBJ2-3; D: NA; DNA: TGTGCCACCAGCAGATATCGTTCGAGAGCGGGCCTTACAGATACGCAGTATTTT; CDR3: CATSRYRSRAGLTDTQYF
V: TRBV11-2; size: NA; J: TRBJ2-1; D: NA; DNA: TGTGCCAGCAGCTTAAAAATCGAAGGGGATGGGAATGAGCAGTTCTTC; CDR3: CASSLKIEGDGNEQFF
V: TRBV18; size: NA; J: TRBJ2-7; D: NA; DNA: TGTGCCAGCTCACTCCCTTTTAGTGAGCAGTACTTC; CDR3: CASSLPFSEQYF
V: TRBV15; size: NA; J: TRBJ1-2; D: NA; DNA: TGTGCCACCAGCAGAGATCCAGGCACCTTCTATGGCTACACCTTC; CDR3: CATSRDPGTFYGYTF
V: TRBV5-4; size: NA; J: TRBJ1-2; D: TRBD1; DNA: TGTGCCAGCAGCTTGTCGGGACAGGGGGCTGAGAGTGGCTACACCTTC; CDR3: CASSLSGQGAESGYTF
V: TRBV7-2; size: once; J: TRBJ2-2; D: NA; DNA: TGTGCCAGCAGCTGGACAAGGACAGTGAACACCGGGGAGCTGTTTTTT; CDR3: CASSWTRTVNTGELFF
V: TRBV5-1; size: NA; J: TRBJ2-1; D: TRBD2; DNA: TGCGCCAGCAGCTCCGTAGCGGGGGGGCCTTTAACTAACAATGAGCAGTTCTTC; CDR3: CASSSVAGGPLTNNEQFF
V: TRBV3-1/TRBV3-2; size: NA; J: TRBJ1-1; D: NA; DNA: TGTGCCAGCAGCGACAGCCCAGTTATGAACACTGAAGCTTTCTTT; CDR3: CASSDSPVMNTEAFF
V: TRBV5-1; size: NA; J: TRBJ2-3; D: TRBD1; DNA: TGCGCCAGCAGCTGGGGACAGGGAGCCGCAGATACGCAGTATTTT; CDR3: CASSWGQGAADTQYF
V: TRBV28; size: NA; J: TRBJ1-6; D: TRBD1; DNA: TGTGCCAGCAGTAAAGGGACAGGGAGCTCACCCCTCCACTTT; CDR3: CASSKGTGSSPLHF
V: TRBV5-1; size: few; J: TRBJ1-6; D: TRBD1; DNA: TGCGCCAGCGGGGACAGTGAGAATTCACCCCTCCACTTT; CDR3: CASGDSENSPLHF
V: TRBV5-4; size: NA; J: TRBJ2-3; D: TRBD2; DNA: TGTGCCAGCAGCTTGTCGCGGGGGGGCGTGACAGATACGCAGTATTTT; CDR3: CASSLSRGGVTDTQYF
V: TRBV7-5; size: NA; J: TRBJ1-5; D: NA; DNA: TGTGCCAGAAGCCCTAGTTTCTTTCAGCCCCAGCATTTT; CDR3: CARSPSFFQPQHF
V: TRBV5-4; size: NA; J: TRBJ2-3; D: TRBD2; DNA: TGTGCCAGCAGCTTGGGGACTAGCGGGCCGGATACGCAGTATTTT; CDR3: CASSLGTSGPDTQYF
V: TRBV2; size: NA; J: TRBJ2-1; D: NA; DNA: TGTGCCAGCCAGGAACGATCCTACAATGAGCAGTTCTTC; CDR3: CASQERSYNEQFF
V: TRBV12-3/TRBV12-4; size: once; J: TRBJ1-5; D: NA; DNA: TGTGCCAGCGAGGGAAATAGCAATCAGCCCCAGCATTTT; CDR3: CASEGNSNQPQHF
V: TRBV5-1; size: once; J: TRBJ1-4; D: TRBD1; DNA: TGCGCCAGCAGCTTTGGGACAGGGGAAACTAATGAAAAACTGTTTTTT; CDR3: CASSFGTGETNEKLFF
V: TRBV6-6; size: NA; J: TRBJ2-5; D: NA; DNA: TGTGCCAGCAGTTACCCAGAGAGGGGGGAGACCCAGTACTTC; CDR3: CASSYPERGETQYF
V: TRBV27; size: NA; J: TRBJ1-6; D: TRBD1; DNA: TGTGCCAGCAGGACCGGGACAGGGGGCTCACCCCTCCACTTT; CDR3: CASRTGTGGSPLHF
V: TRBV5-1; size: NA; J: TRBJ1-6; D: NA; DNA: TGCGCCAGCAGCTTGGACCGGTCACCCCTCCACTTT; CDR3: CASSLDRSPLHF
V: TRBV28; size: NA; J: TRBJ1-1; D: TRBD1; DNA: TGTGCCAGCAGTTCCCCCGGGACAGCTAACGCTGAAGCTTTCTTT; CDR3: CASSSPGTANAEAFF
V: TRBV7-4; size: NA; J: TRBJ1-1; D: TRBD1; DNA: TGTGCCAGCAGCTTTACAGGGGACGAATTCCCCAGGAACACTGAAGCTTTCTTT; CDR3: CASSFTGDEFPRNTEAFF
V: TRBV7-9; size: NA; J: TRBJ1-1; D: TRBD1; DNA: TGTGCCAGCAGCACACAGGGGGCGTACACTGAAGCTTTCTTT; CDR3: CASSTQGAYTEAFF
V: TRBV3-1/TRBV3-2; size: NA; J: TRBJ2-7; D: TRBD2; DNA: TGTGCCAGCAGCCTCCAGGACCTAGCGGTCGAGCAGTACTTC; CDR3: CASSLQDLAVEQYF
V: TRBV14; size: once; J: TRBJ1-2; D: NA; DNA: TGTGCCAGCAGCGCCGAGGTTGGTGGCTACACCTTC; CDR3: CASSAEVGGYTF
V: TRBV19; size: NA; J: TRBJ2-5; D: NA; DNA: TGTGCCAGTAGTATATCGCCAGGATACCAAGAGACCCAGTACTTC; CDR3: CASSISPGYQETQYF
V: TRBV10-2; size: NA; J: TRBJ2-1; D: TRBD1; DNA: TGCGCCAGCTGGACAGGGAACAATGAGCAGTTCTTC; CDR3: CASWTGNNEQFF
V: TRBV7-2; size: NA; J: TRBJ1-2; D: NA; DNA: TGTGCCAGCAGCTTACGTTTTTGGGACAAAATGGGCTACACCTTC; CDR3: CASSLRFWDKMGYTF